Listed below are T cell receptor beta chains from one sample, sequenced in a study of PD-L1 blockade in urothelial cancer. Profiled with immunoSEQ multiplex PCR; TCRdb holds only in-frame clones, not every one. Here the sample spans fewer than 60,000 clones, around 84% being singletons. The starting material was PBMCs, obtained around atezolizumab (anti-PD-L1) treatment. The receptors originated from a man in his forties or fifties with urothelial cancer. The CDR3 runs from the conserved cysteine through the conserved F or W. A D gene is named only where the DNA matches it firmly. The size field is filled for only some rows; it gives once, few, many or a size class.

clone size,J gene,V gene,CDR3 length,D gene,CDR3 protein,CDR3 DNA
.,TRBJ2-2,TRBV25-1,15,TRBD1,CASSEGTEGTGELFF,TGTGCCAGCAGTGAGGGGACAGAGGGAACCGGGGAGCTGTTTTTT
once,TRBJ2-7,TRBV7-3,13,TRBD1,CASSRDRVGEQYF,TGTGCCAGCAGCCGTGACAGGGTTGGCGAGCAGTACTTC
few,TRBJ1-5,TRBV28,11,.,CASSLTTGWHF,TGTGCCAGCAGTCTGACCACAGGGTGGCATTTT
.,TRBJ2-7,TRBV7-2,16,TRBD2,CASSPLMAGGTSEQYF,TGTGCCAGCAGCCCGCTCATGGCGGGAGGCACGAGCGAGCAGTACTTC
.,TRBJ2-5,TRBV19,15,TRBD1,CASSMRTGQRETQYF,TGTGCCAGTAGTATGCGGACAGGGCAGCGGGAGACCCAGTACTTC
few,TRBJ2-1,TRBV2,16,.,CASSSSPGTGYNEQFF,TGTGCCAGCAGTTCAAGTCCCGGGACTGGCTACAATGAGCAGTTCTTC
.,TRBJ2-1,TRBV5-4,14,.,CASSSERPGLEQFF,TGTGCCAGCAGCTCCGAGCGGCCTGGTTTGGAGCAGTTCTTC
once,TRBJ1-4,TRBV18,16,.,CASSRNGPATNEKLFF,TGTGCCAGCTCCCGCAATGGGCCCGCAACTAATGAAAAACTGTTTTTT
.,TRBJ2-1,TRBV25-1,14,.,CASRTTLGYNEQFF,TGTGCCAGCAGAACCACTCTCGGCTACAATGAGCAGTTCTTC
.,TRBJ2-1,TRBV7-3,15,.,CASSSNSAQINEQFF,TGTGCCAGCAGCTCCAACTCAGCACAGATAAATGAGCAGTTCTTC
.,TRBJ1-1,TRBV6-1,14,.,CASSERGRNTEAFF,TGTGCCAGCAGTGAAAGGGGCAGGAACACTGAAGCTTTCTTT
.,TRBJ1-5,TRBV18,14,.,CASSPSGSNQPQHF,TGTGCCAGCTCCCCAAGCGGGAGCAATCAGCCCCAGCATTTT
.,TRBJ2-2,TRBV6-5,15,.,CASSYSGILSRELFF,TGTGCCAGCAGTTACTCGGGCATTCTCTCCCGGGAGCTGTTTTTT
.,TRBJ1-1,TRBV6-5,11,.,CASSWHTEAFF,TGTGCCAGCAGTTGGCACACTGAAGCTTTCTTT
once,TRBJ2-7,TRBV10-3,13,TRBD2,CAIGRSGSDEQYF,TGTGCCATCGGCCGTAGCGGGAGTGACGAGCAGTACTTC
.,TRBJ2-3,TRBV6-1,15,TRBD2,CASSDLSGGADTQYF,TGTGCCAGCAGTGATCTTAGCGGGGGGGCAGATACGCAGTATTTT
.,TRBJ2-1,TRBV5-1,15,.,CASSLVGGLGGEQFF,TGCGCCAGCAGCTTGGTAGGTGGGCTTGGAGGCGAGCAGTTCTTC
.,TRBJ2-2,TRBV4-1,19,.,CASSQTTGRTFGLTGELFF,TGCGCCAGCAGCCAAACGACAGGGAGGACCTTCGGTTTGACCGGGGAGCTGTTTTTT
.,TRBJ1-1,TRBV29-1,17,.,CSVTNRAGMGFNTEAFF,TGCAGCGTAACCAACAGGGCGGGCATGGGATTCAACACTGAAGCTTTCTTT
.,TRBJ2-5,TRBV11-2,13,.,CASSYGVQETQYF,TGTGCCAGCAGCTACGGAGTTCAAGAGACCCAGTACTTC
.,TRBJ2-7,TRBV11-3,13,TRBD1,CASSLGQSYEQYF,TGTGCCAGCAGCTTGGGACAGAGCTACGAGCAGTACTTC
.,TRBJ2-1,TRBV9,15,TRBD2,CASSVSGRSYNEQFF,TGTGCCAGCAGCGTTAGCGGGAGATCCTACAATGAGCAGTTCTTC
.,TRBJ2-1,TRBV19,17,TRBD2,CASSIEGSVAGRNEQFF,TGTGCCAGTAGTATCGAGGGGTCGGTAGCGGGGAGGAATGAGCAGTTCTTC
.,TRBJ1-5,TRBV27,14,TRBD1,CASSTDRTNQPQHF,TGTGCCAGCAGCACGGACAGGACTAATCAGCCCCAGCATTTT
.,TRBJ2-1,TRBV19,13,.,CASSKWTPNEQFF,TGTGCCAGTAGTAAGTGGACTCCCAATGAGCAGTTCTTC
.,TRBJ2-3,TRBV9,15,TRBD2,CASSVVAGGPDTQYF,TGTGCCAGCAGCGTAGTTGCGGGAGGACCAGATACGCAGTATTTT
.,TRBJ1-3,TRBV7-9,15,.,CASSMNRSSGNTIYF,TGTGCCAGCAGCATGAACCGGTCCTCCGGAAACACCATATATTTT
.,TRBJ2-7,TRBV18,17,.,CASSPRVPNPYYYEQYF,TGTGCCAGCTCACCGAGGGTCCCCAATCCCTATTACTACGAGCAGTACTTC
.,TRBJ2-7,TRBV2,14,.,CASSPRVESYEQYF,TGTGCCAGCAGTCCCCGGGTCGAGTCCTACGAGCAGTACTTC
.,TRBJ2-7,TRBV14,15,TRBD2,CASSQMNGGGNEQYF,TGTGCCAGCAGCCAAATGAACGGGGGGGGGAACGAGCAGTACTTC
.,TRBJ1-5,TRBV6-1,12,.,CAIAGFNQPQHF,TGTGCCATCGCAGGCTTCAATCAGCCCCAGCATTTT
.,TRBJ2-5,TRBV5-8,17,TRBD2,CASSLGSPSGAWGTQYF,TGTGCCAGCAGCTTGGGTTCGCCTAGCGGGGCCTGGGGGACCCAGTACTTC
.,TRBJ1-2,TRBV5-4,13,TRBD1,CASSLAGGLGYTF,TGTGCCAGCAGCTTGGCAGGGGGTCTGGGCTACACCTTC
once,TRBJ1-2,TRBV6-1,11,.,CASTRAHGYTF,TGTGCCAGCACCCGAGCACATGGCTACACCTTC
.,TRBJ2-5,TRBV10-1,16,.,CASSENQVSARETQYF,TGCGCCAGCAGTGAGAATCAGGTATCAGCAAGGGAGACCCAGTACTTC
.,TRBJ1-5,TRBV5-6,15,TRBD1,CASSRDRSSNQPQHF,TGTGCCAGCAGCCGGGACAGGTCTAGCAATCAGCCCCAGCATTTT
.,TRBJ2-2,TRBV6-5,15,TRBD1,CASSNRQGASGELFF,TGTGCCAGCAGCAACCGACAGGGGGCGTCCGGGGAGCTGTTTTTT
.,TRBJ2-7,TRBV2,13,TRBD1,CASSGTGDYEQYF,TGTGCCAGCAGTGGGACAGGGGACTACGAGCAGTACTTC
.,TRBJ2-7,TRBV6-5,12,.,CASADYLYEQYF,TGTGCCAGCGCGGACTACCTCTACGAGCAGTACTTC
.,TRBJ2-1,TRBV9,16,.,CASSVVATSSYNEQFF,TGTGCCAGCAGCGTAGTAGCGACAAGCTCCTACAATGAGCAGTTCTTC